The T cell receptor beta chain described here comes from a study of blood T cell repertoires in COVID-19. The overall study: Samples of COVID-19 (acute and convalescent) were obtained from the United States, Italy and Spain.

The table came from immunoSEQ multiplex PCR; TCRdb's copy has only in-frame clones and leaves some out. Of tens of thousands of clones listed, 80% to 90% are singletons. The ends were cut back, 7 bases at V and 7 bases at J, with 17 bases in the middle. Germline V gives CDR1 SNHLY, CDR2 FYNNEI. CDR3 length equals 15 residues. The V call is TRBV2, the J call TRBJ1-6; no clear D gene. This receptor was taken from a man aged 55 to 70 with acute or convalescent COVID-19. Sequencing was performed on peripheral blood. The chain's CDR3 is CASISEGQANSPLHF. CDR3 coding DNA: TGTGCCAGCATAAGTGAGGGTCAGGCGAATTCACCCCTCCACTTT.